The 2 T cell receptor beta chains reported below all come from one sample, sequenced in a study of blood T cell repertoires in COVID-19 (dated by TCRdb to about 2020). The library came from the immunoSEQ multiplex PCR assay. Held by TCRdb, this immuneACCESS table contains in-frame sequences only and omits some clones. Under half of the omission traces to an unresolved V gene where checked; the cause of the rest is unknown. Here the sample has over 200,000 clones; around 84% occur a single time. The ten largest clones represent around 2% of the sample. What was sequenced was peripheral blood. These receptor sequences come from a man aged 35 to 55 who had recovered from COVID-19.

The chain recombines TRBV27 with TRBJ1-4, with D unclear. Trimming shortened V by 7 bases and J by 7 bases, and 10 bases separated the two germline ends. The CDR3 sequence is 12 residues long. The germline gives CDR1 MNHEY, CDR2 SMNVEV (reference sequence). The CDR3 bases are TGTGCCAGCACCCGGTTTGGTGAAAAACTGTTTTTT. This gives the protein CASTRFGEKLFF.

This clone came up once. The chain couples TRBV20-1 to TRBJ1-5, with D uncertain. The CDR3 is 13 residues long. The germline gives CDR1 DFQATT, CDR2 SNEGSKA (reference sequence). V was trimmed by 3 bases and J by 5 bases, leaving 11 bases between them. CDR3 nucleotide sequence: TGCAGTGCTAGTCCGGGGTTTCATCAGCCCCAGCATTTT. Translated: CSASPGFHQPQHF.